This T cell receptor beta chain was profiled in a study of blood T cell repertoires in COVID-19. Study information: COVID-19 samples, acute and convalescent, were from the United States, Italy and Spain.

Clones were read by immunoSEQ multiplex PCR, and TCRdb kept only the in-frame ones, dropping some. This table has approximately 52,000 clones, roughly 87% appearing once. Per germline, CDR1 LNHNV and CDR2 YYDKDF (reference sequence). The V gene end was trimmed by 4 bases and the J gene end by 8 bases; junction bases not matched to a gene: 7. The CDR3 is 13 amino acids. The sequence was collected from a man between 60 and 70 years old with active COVID-19. Input material: peripheral blood. The genes are TRBV15 and TRBJ1-2; 7 bases fit TRBD1. The CDR3 loop reads CATSTGTARGYTF. The DNA for the CDR3 is TGTGCCACCAGCACTGGGACAGCTCGAGGCTACACCTTC.